A selection of T cell receptor beta chains follows, all from one sample in a study of blood T cell repertoires in COVID-19. The data were produced by immunoSEQ multiplex PCR, yet TCRdb's version contains in-frame clones alone and is incomplete. Of about 330,000 clones in the sample, over 75% were seen once. Sequencing was performed on peripheral blood. Receptor source: a woman aged 50 to 60 with active or convalescent COVID-19. Each CDR3 is given without its conserved first and last residue. The D gene is left open where the match is weak.

J: TRBJ2-6
D: .
V: TRBV9
CDR3: ASSVEGVGANVLT

J: TRBJ2-5
D: TRBD2
V: TRBV11-3
CDR3: ASSDGLAGGGETQY

J: TRBJ1-1
D: TRBD1
V: TRBV19
CDR3: ASSIDLTGRAAF

J: TRBJ1-2
D: .
V: TRBV3-1/TRBV3-2
CDR3: ASSQVFLGPRGHGYT

J: TRBJ2-5
D: .
V: TRBV5-4
CDR3: ASSLIGGEETQY

J: TRBJ1-1
D: .
V: TRBV7-9
CDR3: ASSWTDLNTEAF

J: TRBJ2-3
D: .
V: TRBV4-3
CDR3: ASSHDISTDTQY

J: TRBJ1-1
D: .
V: TRBV5-4
CDR3: ASSMEPGRNTEAF

J: TRBJ2-5
D: .
V: TRBV15
CDR3: ATSRVVASGETQY

J: TRBJ2-3
D: .
V: TRBV14
CDR3: ASSLRNSSTDTQY

J: TRBJ2-1
D: .
V: TRBV30
CDR3: AWSVLSGGRAYNEQF

J: TRBJ2-7
D: TRBD2
V: TRBV29-1
CDR3: SVEGSAGGSSYEQY

J: TRBJ2-3
D: .
V: TRBV6-2/TRBV6-3
CDR3: ASSRGSTDTQY

J: TRBJ1-2
D: TRBD1
V: TRBV7-9
CDR3: ASSSGQGNYGYT

J: TRBJ1-2
D: TRBD1
V: TRBV11-2
CDR3: ASLPGGSAYGYT

J: TRBJ1-2
D: .
V: TRBV7-3
CDR3: ASSLIGLEGGYT

J: TRBJ1-6
D: .
V: TRBV28
CDR3: ASSRRGVYSPLH

J: TRBJ1-1
D: .
V: TRBV5-5
CDR3: ASSRRGGGPDTEAF

J: TRBJ2-2
D: .
V: TRBV7-2
CDR3: ASSLDSGSTGELF

J: TRBJ2-7
D: TRBD1
V: TRBV2
CDR3: ASSQGAYEQY

J: TRBJ2-5
D: TRBD2
V: TRBV4-3
CDR3: ASSPVSGRAGETQY

J: TRBJ1-6
D: .
V: TRBV6-2/TRBV6-3
CDR3: ASSKLRDGSPLH

J: TRBJ2-2
D: TRBD2
V: TRBV11-2
CDR3: ASRSSGSSGELF

J: TRBJ2-7
D: .
V: TRBV19
CDR3: ASSIGGGEWDEQY

J: TRBJ1-5
D: TRBD1
V: TRBV19
CDR3: ATQPLTGGIGPQH

J: TRBJ2-1
D: TRBD2
V: TRBV9
CDR3: ASSARLAGYNEQF

J: TRBJ2-5
D: TRBD2
V: TRBV11-2
CDR3: ASSLRGGYGTQY

J: TRBJ1-3
D: TRBD1
V: TRBV7-2
CDR3: ASSSQGATSGNTIY

J: TRBJ1-2
D: TRBD1
V: TRBV2
CDR3: ASRIWTGGKFGYGYT

J: TRBJ1-5
D: .
V: TRBV4-1
CDR3: ASSQEGRGGNQPQH

J: TRBJ2-7
D: .
V: TRBV18
CDR3: ASSPLAGTRYEQY

J: TRBJ2-5
D: .
V: TRBV21-1
CDR3: ASSKTLLAGRSGPVQETQY

J: TRBJ1-2
D: .
V: TRBV6-5
CDR3: ASSPIGATNYGYT

J: TRBJ2-5
D: TRBD1
V: TRBV19
CDR3: ASSSPDRGETQY

J: TRBJ1-2
D: .
V: TRBV5-1
CDR3: ASSLGAQASGYT

J: TRBJ2-3
D: TRBD2
V: TRBV11-2
CDR3: ASSSRTSDADTQY

J: TRBJ2-3
D: TRBD2
V: TRBV4-3
CDR3: ASSQLASGGADTQY

J: TRBJ1-2
D: .
V: TRBV6-2/TRBV6-3
CDR3: ASSYDFQYGFYGYT

J: TRBJ1-5
D: .
V: TRBV6-2/TRBV6-3
CDR3: ASSWGFPDSRNQPQH

J: TRBJ1-1
D: TRBD1
V: TRBV7-2
CDR3: ASSLSLDRDTEAF

J: TRBJ1-1
D: TRBD1
V: TRBV28
CDR3: ASSTRQGLNTEAF

J: TRBJ2-6
D: TRBD1
V: TRBV19
CDR3: ASRPGQPPVGANVLT

J: TRBJ2-5
D: .
V: TRBV10-1
CDR3: ATWAGTQETQY

J: TRBJ2-5
D: .
V: TRBV15
CDR3: ATSGPTGRKETQY

J: TRBJ1-4
D: .
V: TRBV28
CDR3: ASSSRWGGTNEKLF

J: TRBJ1-1
D: TRBD1
V: TRBV24-1
CDR3: ATSGTGATEAF

J: TRBJ2-1
D: TRBD2
V: TRBV4-3
CDR3: ASSQGLAGGRREQF

J: TRBJ2-5
D: .
V: TRBV29-1
CDR3: SNSHLNSGTQY

J: TRBJ1-1
D: TRBD1
V: TRBV6-2/TRBV6-3
CDR3: ASSYLGQGRSLNTEAF

J: TRBJ1-4
D: .
V: TRBV11-2
CDR3: ASSLRGKAANEKLF

J: TRBJ2-1
D: .
V: TRBV11-2
CDR3: ASSLDQGRVNEQF

J: TRBJ1-4
D: TRBD1
V: TRBV2
CDR3: ASIEDRDNEKLF

J: TRBJ2-1
D: .
V: TRBV11-2
CDR3: ASSLGGPATYNEQF

J: TRBJ2-7
D: TRBD1
V: TRBV3-1/TRBV3-2
CDR3: ASSPWDRQNYEQY

J: TRBJ1-4
D: TRBD1
V: TRBV7-8
CDR3: ASRLRGQEKLF

J: TRBJ1-2
D: .
V: TRBV4-1
CDR3: ASSQDWGLGYGYT